Below are 8 T cell receptor beta chains sequenced from a single sample in a study of cytomegalovirus exposure and HLA in healthy donors. PCR primers comprised 60 Vbeta and 13 Jbeta primers. Using immunoSEQ multiplex PCR, the repertoire was profiled, and TCRdb retains in-frame clones only, with some absent. This sample has some 190,000 clones, with around 87% found just once. Sequencing was performed on PBMCs. These receptors all stem from a boy aged 2-15 years in good health and CMV-seronegative.

This chain uses TRBV28 with TRBJ2-5; 9 bases are a match to TRBD2. Losses at the gene ends were 3 bases for V and 5 bases for J; bases not matched to a gene: 10. The germline gives CDR1 MDHEN, CDR2 SYDVKM. CDR3 length: 16 amino acids. CDR3 bases: TGTGCCAGCAGTTTTGCGGGGGTGGCGGGGGGGGAGACCCAGTACTTC. This sequence encodes CASSFAGVAGGETQYF.

This clone was picked up a small number of times. This chain uses TRBV15 with TRBJ2-7; TRBD2 might be the D (5 bases). The CDR3 is 15 amino acids. Germline V CDR1 and CDR2: LNHNV, YYDKDF (reference sequence). Trimming took 0 bases from V and 0 from J, leaving 9 bases between them. CDR3 nucleotides: TGTGCCACCAGCAGAGAGGGAGCCCCCTCCTACGAGCAGTACTTC. The encoded protein is CATSREGAPSYEQYF.

This clone was detected only a few times. The CDR3 sequence: CASSYSTANEKLFF. CDR3 nucleotides: TGTGCCAGCAGTTACTCGACAGCGAATGAAAAACTGTTTTTT. This chain joins TRBV6-6 and TRBJ1-4; weak D call: TRBD1 (5 bases). From germline, CDR1 is MNHNY and CDR2 SVGAGI (reference sequence). This CDR3 has 14 amino acids. V was shortened by 0 bases and J by 5 bases, with 7 bases between the two germline ends.

This clone was observed a single time. The chain's CDR3 is CASSSGTENTEAFF. Written as DNA, the CDR3 is TGTGCCAGCAGTTCCGGGACAGAGAACACTGAAGCTTTCTTT. The chain uses TRBV27 and TRBJ1-1; 7 nucleotides line up with TRBD1. J was trimmed by 1 base and V by 4 bases; bases with no gene match: 3. Germline V gene sequence: CDR1 MNHEY, CDR2 SMNVEV (reference sequence). There are 14 residues in the CDR3.

The V call is TRBV7-8, the J call TRBJ2-5; 8 bases are shared with TRBD2. J lost 4 bases, V lost 6 bases, and 7 bases had no gene match. CDR3 length: 14 amino acids. CDR1 SGHVS and CDR2 FQNEAQ come from the germline V gene. The CDR3 reads CASRAGAARETQYF. CDR3 coding DNA: TGTGCCAGCAGAGCGGGGGCCGCGAGAGAGACCCAGTACTTC.

The chain employs TRBV19 and TRBJ2-1, with a weak D call TRBD2 (7 bases). The V end lost 1 base, the J end lost 5 bases, and 15 bases lay between the germline ends. Germline V gene data show CDR1 as LNHDA and CDR2 as SQIVND (reference sequence). The CDR3 has 16 residues. This CDR3 is CASSIGEGGSDNEQFF. The CDR3 region has the DNA TGTGCCAGTAGTATAGGGGAGGGGGGTTCGGACAATGAGCAGTTCTTC.

J is TRBJ1-6 and V is TRBV23-1; 11 bases fit TRBD1. TRBV23-1 is classed as an ORF, of uncertain function. Unmatched junction bases numbered 3, after V lost 3 bases and J lost 8 bases. The CDR3 covers 15 residues. CDR3 sequence reads: CASSHWDRGYSPLHF. Here the CDR3 DNA reads TGCGCCAGCAGTCATTGGGACAGGGGGTATTCACCCCTCCACTTT.

This clone was counted a few times. Other DNA sequences of this sample code for an identical CDR3. The rearrangement links TRBV27 to TRBJ2-7; TRBD1 might be the D (6 bases). There are 13 residues in the CDR3. The V end was cut by 3 bases, the J end by 0 bases, with 6 bases between. Germline CDR1 MNHEY, CDR2 SMNVEV (reference sequence). The CDR3 is CASSLTGSYEQYF. The CDR3 DNA follows: TGTGCCAGCAGTTTGACAGGCTCCTACGAGCAGTACTTC.